These 5 T cell receptor beta chains were all obtained from the same sample, sequenced in a study of blood T cell repertoires in COVID-19. Repertoires were generated with immunoSEQ multiplex PCR, while TCRdb's copy carries only in-frame clones and drops some. The table records about 70,000 clones, around 89% of them present only once. The sequenced sample was peripheral blood. All receptors derive from a woman aged 70-85 years with acute or convalescent COVID-19.

V usage is TRBV4-1 and J usage is TRBJ2-1; tentatively, D is TRBD2 (6 bases). V was trimmed by 4 bases and J by 2 bases, leaving 12 bases between them. The CDR3 totals 15 residues. CDR1 is MGHRA, CDR2 YSYEKL, per germline. CDR3 loop: CASSRAGSAYNEQFF. CDR3 bases: TGCGCCAGCAGCCGCGCGGGGTCGGCCTACAATGAGCAGTTCTTC.

As for this clone: Compared with germline, one end of the junction differs, possibly owing to a read error. The chain recombines TRBV18 with TRBJ2-7, with TRBD1 matching over 9 bases. The CDR3 runs 16 residues. Germline V gene sequence: CDR1 KGHSH, CDR2 LQKENI. The CDR3: CASSRGQGRRIYEQYF. The CDR3 nucleotides are TGTGCCAGCTCACGGGGACAGGGTAGGAGAATCTACGAACAGTACTTC.

This chain connects TRBV5-6 to TRBJ1-1, with 7 bases fitting TRBD1. Per germline, CDR1 SGHDT and CDR2 YYEEEE. The CDR3 runs to 16 residues. The V gene end was trimmed by 0 bases and the J gene end by 0 bases; junction bases not matched to a gene: 5. CDR3 residues: CASSLDLTGVNTEAFF. CDR3 in DNA: TGTGCCAGCAGCTTGGATCTTACAGGGGTGAACACTGAAGCTTTCTTT. Together with reference TRBV5-6 and TRBJ1-1, the CDR3 gives the full variable domain: DAGVTQSPTHLIKTRGQQVTLRCSPKSGHDTVSWYQQALGQGPQFIFQYYEEEERQRGNFPDRFSGHQFPNYSSELNVNALLLGDSALYLCASSLDLTGVNTEAFFGQGTRLTVV.

The chain employs TRBV20-1 and TRBJ2-1; 12 nucleotides line up with TRBD2. Germline CDR1 and CDR2: DFQATT and SNEGSKA (reference sequence). The CDR3 contains 16 residues. V trimming: 3 bases; J trimming: 7 bases; junction bases outside the gene matches: 10. The CDR3 DNA sequence: TGCAGTGCTAGTCTCCTCCTAGCGGGAGGGCGAAATGAGCAGTTCTTC. As protein: CSASLLLAGGRNEQFF.

The chain couples TRBV6-5 to TRBJ1-1; TRBD1 is a possible D gene (5 bases). Trimming pared 7 bases from V and 3 bases from J, leaving 9 bases between. This CDR3 comprises 12 residues. Germline loops: CDR1 MNHEY, CDR2 SVGAGI. The CDR3 nucleotides read TGTGCCAGCACTCTAGGGGACACTGAAGCTTTCTTT. This sequence encodes CASTLGDTEAFF.